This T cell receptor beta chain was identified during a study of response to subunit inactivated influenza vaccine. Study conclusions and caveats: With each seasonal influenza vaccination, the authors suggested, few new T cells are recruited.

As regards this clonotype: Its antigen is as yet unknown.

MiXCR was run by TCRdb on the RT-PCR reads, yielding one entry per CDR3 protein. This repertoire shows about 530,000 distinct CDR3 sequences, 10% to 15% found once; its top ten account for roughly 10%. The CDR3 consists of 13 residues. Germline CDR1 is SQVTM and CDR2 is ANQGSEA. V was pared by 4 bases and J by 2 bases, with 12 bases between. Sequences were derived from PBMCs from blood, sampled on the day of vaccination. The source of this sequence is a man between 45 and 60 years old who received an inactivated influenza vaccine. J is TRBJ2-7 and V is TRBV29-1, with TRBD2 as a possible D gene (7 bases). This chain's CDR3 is CSVVREGAYEQYF. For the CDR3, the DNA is TGCAGCGTTGTGAGGGAGGGGGCCTACGAGCAGTACTTC.